This T cell receptor beta chain was documented in a study of T cells in Graves' hyperthyroidism and ophthalmopathy. TCR beta CDR3 sequences were amplified from RNA transcripts. TCR CDR3 underwent first-round RT-PCR with the HTBI primer set. MiXCR, run by TCRdb on the multiplex PCR reads, gives a single entry per CDR3 protein. The data show 370,000 or so distinct CDR3 sequences, about 25% seen once. Calling Graves' hyperthyroidism stable meant ophthalmopathy did not progress within 18 months. Each diagnosis drew on symptoms, thyroxine, TRAb, thyroid ultrasound and orbital computed tomography findings. Isolation of PBMCs was performed on about 10 ml fresh peripheral blood. Study results and limitations: Model predictions of ophthalmopathy came a median approximately 6 months before onset.

This CDR3 is 17 amino acids long. Remarks on this clonotype: Its specificity is unknown. The junction does not match germline at one end; this may be a read error.

The rearrangement links TRBV12-3 or TRBV12-4 to TRBJ2-7; 9 bases line up with TRBD2. This TCR came from a man in his fifties or sixties with Graves' hyperthyroidism. Sequenced sample: blood. The CDR3 DNA reads TGTGCCAGCAGTTTAGCGACTAGCGGAGGGGGTTCCTACAAGCAGTACTTC. Translation gives CASSLATSGGGSYKQYF.